The rows below give T cell receptor beta chains drawn from one sample of a study of T cells in Graves' hyperthyroidism and ophthalmopathy. MiXCR was run by TCRdb on the multiplex PCR reads, yielding one entry per CDR3 protein. Among hundreds of thousands of distinct CDR3 sequences, less than 15% were seen once, and the ten largest hold around 9.6%. Source material: blood. The source is a woman aged 18-29 years with Graves' hyperthyroidism. The CDR3 runs from the conserved cysteine through the conserved F or W. D genes are given only for firm matches. Size is omitted from some rows. Given values are once, few, many or a class for expanded clones.

clone size: .; D gene: .; J gene: TRBJ2-1; V gene: TRBV5-5; CDR3 DNA: TGTGCCAGCAGCTCAGACTCTCAGGGGCGAAATGAGCAGTTCTTC; CDR3 protein: CASSSDSQGRNEQFF
clone size: many; D gene: TRBD2; J gene: TRBJ2-5; V gene: TRBV20-1; CDR3 DNA: TGCAGTGGGACGGGACTAGCGGGATCGATACAAGAGACCCAGTACTTC; CDR3 protein: CSGTGLAGSIQETQYF
clone size: .; D gene: .; J gene: TRBJ2-1; V gene: TRBV12-3/TRBV12-4; CDR3 DNA: TGTGCCAGCAGTTTGATGGGGCTTGACTACAATGAGCAGTTCTTC; CDR3 protein: CASSLMGLDYNEQFF
clone size: many; D gene: .; J gene: TRBJ1-5; V gene: TRBV12-3/TRBV12-4; CDR3 DNA: TGTGCCAGCAGTTTTGGGGGAGGCCAGCATTTT; CDR3 protein: CASSFGGGQHF
clone size: .; D gene: TRBD1; J gene: TRBJ1-5; V gene: TRBV2; CDR3 DNA: TGTGCCAGCAGTGAGTCAGGGGGTCGCAATCAGCCCCAGCATTTT; CDR3 protein: CASSESGGRNQPQHF
clone size: many; D gene: TRBD2; J gene: TRBJ2-1; V gene: TRBV30; CDR3 DNA: TGTGCCTGGATTAGGGGTCGACTAGCCGATGAGCAGTTCTTC; CDR3 protein: CAWIRGRLADEQFF
clone size: many; D gene: TRBD1; J gene: TRBJ1-5; V gene: TRBV12-3/TRBV12-4; CDR3 DNA: TGTGCCAGCAGCTTCCGACAGGGTGGCAATCAGCCCCAGCATTTT; CDR3 protein: CASSFRQGGNQPQHF
clone size: many; D gene: .; J gene: TRBJ1-1; V gene: TRBV11-2; CDR3 DNA: TGTGCCAGCAGCCCGGGGCTTTTGGGAGGCGGAGCTTTCTTT; CDR3 protein: CASSPGLLGGGAFF
clone size: few; D gene: .; J gene: TRBJ2-7; V gene: TRBV9; CDR3 DNA: TGTGCCAGCAGCGTAGGAGGGACGCTCTCTAGAGAGCAGTACTTC; CDR3 protein: CASSVGGTLSREQYF
clone size: .; D gene: .; J gene: TRBJ1-6; V gene: TRBV12-3/TRBV12-4; CDR3 DNA: TGTGCCAGCAGTTTTGGGGCAGGTAGACCACCCCTCCACTTT; CDR3 protein: CASSFGAGRPPLHF
clone size: many; D gene: .; J gene: TRBJ2-3; V gene: TRBV28; CDR3 DNA: TGTGCCAGCAGTACCTACCCAGATACGCAGTATTTT; CDR3 protein: CASSTYPDTQYF
clone size: few; D gene: .; J gene: TRBJ2-7; V gene: TRBV4-1; CDR3 DNA: TGCGCCAGCAGCCAACAAGCGGTATACTACGAGCAGTACTTC; CDR3 protein: CASSQQAVYYEQYF
clone size: few; D gene: .; J gene: TRBJ2-1; V gene: TRBV29-1; CDR3 DNA: TGCAGCGTTGAATCCATCGGAATGAATTACAATGAGCAGTTCTTC; CDR3 protein: CSVESIGMNYNEQFF
clone size: few; D gene: TRBD2; J gene: TRBJ2-1; V gene: TRBV7-9; CDR3 DNA: TGTGCCAGCAGCCTAGGGGTAGCGGGAGTAAATGAGCAGTTCTTC; CDR3 protein: CASSLGVAGVNEQFF
clone size: many; D gene: .; J gene: TRBJ2-7; V gene: TRBV5-1; CDR3 DNA: TGTGCCAGCAGCTTAGGACAGATCTACGAGCAGTACTTC; CDR3 protein: CASSLGQIYEQYF
clone size: .; D gene: .; J gene: TRBJ2-1; V gene: TRBV19; CDR3 DNA: TGTGCCAGTAGTTTGGGGGAGTCCTACAATGAGCAGTTCTTC; CDR3 protein: CASSLGESYNEQFF
clone size: many; D gene: .; J gene: TRBJ2-7; V gene: TRBV2; CDR3 DNA: TGTGCCAGTGATCGACAGTCCAACTACGAGCAGTACTTC; CDR3 protein: CASDRQSNYEQYF
clone size: .; D gene: .; J gene: TRBJ1-4; V gene: TRBV4-2; CDR3 DNA: TGTGCCAGCAGCCAAGGGGGGGGGCCTTCTGAAAAACTGTTTTTT; CDR3 protein: CASSQGGGPSEKLFF
clone size: many; D gene: TRBD1; J gene: TRBJ1-2; V gene: TRBV6-1; CDR3 DNA: TGTGCCAGCAGCTATACAGGGGATCATGACTATGGCTACACCTTC; CDR3 protein: CASSYTGDHDYGYTF
clone size: many; D gene: TRBD2; J gene: TRBJ2-1; V gene: TRBV18; CDR3 DNA: TGTGCCAGCTCACCGTGGCTAGCGGGAGAGCACAATGAGCAGTTCTTC; CDR3 protein: CASSPWLAGEHNEQFF
clone size: few; D gene: .; J gene: TRBJ2-7; V gene: TRBV11-2; CDR3 DNA: TGTGCCAGCAGCTCTGGGCTCTTGGGACAGCAGTACTTC; CDR3 protein: CASSSGLLGQQYF
clone size: .; D gene: .; J gene: TRBJ2-2; V gene: TRBV13; CDR3 DNA: TGTGCCAGCAGCTCGGGACAACGGACCGGGGAGCTGTTTTTT; CDR3 protein: CASSSGQRTGELFF
clone size: .; D gene: .; J gene: TRBJ2-4; V gene: TRBV29-1; CDR3 DNA: TGCAGCGTTGATGGGTGGACCGGCGATGGGAACATTCAGTACTTC; CDR3 protein: CSVDGWTGDGNIQYF